This T cell receptor beta chain originates from a study of T cell responses to AZD1222 COVID-19 vaccine (dated by TCRdb to the early 2020s). Describing the broader study: AZD1222 recipients with second doses at about 4 weeks or about 12 weeks were pooled, because spike-specific TCR depth and breadth did not differ between schedules. Trial participants were enrolled by age into 18-55, 56-69 and 70-plus year subgroups, with around 150, 28 and 57 TCR-sequenced participants respectively. A total of about 250 trial participants underwent TCR sequencing, of whom under 220 had received two doses of AZD1222 and 26 had received two doses of the MenACWY control vaccine. The paper as a whole reports these results and caveats: No day 14 peak-response samples were available, so repertoires were characterized only after the peak T cell response. After two AZD1222 doses, both the breadth and the depth of spike-specific TCRs were significantly higher than at day 0 and than in MenACWY recipients. Reportedly, close to half of the unique spike-specific TCRs recognized epitopes lying outside the regions that are mutated in the B.1.351 and B.1.1.7 variants. The vaccine-associated CD4 TCRs covered the entire spike protein, and the dominant responses fell in regions 160-218 and 743-854. In the small 56-69-year group, the increase in depth fell short of significance, most likely because of low power. Conclusions about previously exposed vaccinees are limited, since just a handful of AZD1222 recipients were seropositive for SARS-CoV-2 at baseline. Most participants were white British and females outnumbered males, and the authors suggested that clonal diversity may have been underestimated.

This specimen's time point label, interpreted: baseline before first vaccination. Vaccinee samples came from UK trials COV001 and COV002, including a single-blind randomized controlled phase 2/3 trial of AZD1222 (ChAdOx1 nCoV-19) in healthy adults. For TCRbeta chain sequencing, PBMC samples from trial participants were taken at day 0 and at day 28 after the second dose. The CDR3 regions of human TCRbeta chains were analyzed by immunosequencing. Per the authors' processing: TCRs in the repertoires were compared against a reference library of SARS-CoV-2-specific TCRs that had been generated with the MIRA antigen-specificity platform. Breadth was defined as the fraction of unique TCRs that were SARS-CoV-2-associated, and depth was defined as the fraction of total T cells that were SARS-CoV-2-associated. Using the MIRA data, each spike-specific TCR was assigned both to the spike region to which the TCR was reactive and to a CD4 or CD8 class. Log10-transformed breadth and depth values were compared by one-way ANOVA with Sidak's multiple comparisons tests. The immuneACCESS repertoire file appears here via TCRdb, limited to in-frame rearrangements. These files lack a portion of the clones; in checked studies, under half of the deficit traces to unresolved V genes, and the cause of the others is not known. That table furnishes V, J and clone size, whereas the DNA furnished D and trimming. This sample is represented by 45,000 to 55,000 clones; about 88% of them were singletons. Roughly 10% of the sample is in the top ten clones.

The CDR3 runs 15 residues from the cysteine to the phenylalanine. The kept DNA is CDR3 alone, 45 bases in frame from the first base. CDR1 and CDR2 are drawn from the germline V gene: MNHEY, SVGEGT. V lost 2 bases and J lost 4 bases, and the count of bases not matched to a germline gene is 4. About this clone: What antigen it recognizes has not been identified. No much larger clone is present one base from it, and per-base qualities are unavailable.

The sequence derives from an adult in good health. The sequenced sample was peripheral blood, obtained on day 0 of AZD1222 vaccination. The chain joins TRBV6-2 or TRBV6-3 to TRBJ2-7; 11 of the junction bases match TRBD2. The nucleotides are TGTGCCAGCAGTTACGGGACTAGCGGTGGATACGAGCAGTACTTC. The resulting protein is CASSYGTSGGYEQYF.